This TCR beta chain came from a study of blood T cells in healthy people across ages. Overall study context: About one barcoded beta molecule per two T cells was the capture yield of template switching.

Overall study findings and caveats: Diversity figures based on one million T cells were deemed too low. Getting older went along with TCR beta diversity per million T cells dropping roughly linearly.

Comments on this clonotype: What it binds is not known.

A second PCR of about 7 to 12 cycles used a sample-barcoded 5' primer and a J-beta primer mix. TCRdb independently ran MiXCR on the 5' RACE reads; one entry per CDR3 protein. This table holds almost 300,000 distinct CDR3 sequences, roughly 29% found once. Isolation yielded PBMCs, at least 7 million per sample, in every case. Germline V gene data show CDR1 as SGHTA and CDR2 as FQGNSA. The CDR3 has 14 residues. V and J are TRBV7-2 and TRBJ2-5; D gene unclear. The last part of the DNA fits TRBJ2-7 better; the J call may be wrong. Sequencing was carried out using blood. The sequence came from a woman in her 70s in good health. The CDR3 loop is CASSPTVRSYEQYF. For the CDR3, the DNA is TGTGCCAGCAGCCCAACTGTGCGGTCCTACGAGCAGTACTTC.